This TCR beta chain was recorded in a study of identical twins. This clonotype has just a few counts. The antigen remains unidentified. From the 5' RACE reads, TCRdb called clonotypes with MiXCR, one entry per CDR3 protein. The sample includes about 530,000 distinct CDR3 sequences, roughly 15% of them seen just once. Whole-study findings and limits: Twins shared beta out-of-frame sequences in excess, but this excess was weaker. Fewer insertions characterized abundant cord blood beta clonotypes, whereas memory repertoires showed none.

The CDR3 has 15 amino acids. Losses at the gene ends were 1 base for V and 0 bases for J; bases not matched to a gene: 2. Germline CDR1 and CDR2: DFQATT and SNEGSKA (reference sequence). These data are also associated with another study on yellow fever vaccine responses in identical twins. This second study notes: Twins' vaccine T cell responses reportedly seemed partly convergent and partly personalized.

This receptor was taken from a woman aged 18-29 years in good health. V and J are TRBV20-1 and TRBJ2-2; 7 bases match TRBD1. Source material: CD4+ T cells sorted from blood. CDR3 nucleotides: TGCAGTGCTAGAGGGGGACAGACGAACACCGGGGAGCTGTTTTTT. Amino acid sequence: CSARGGQTNTGELFF.